The 25 T cell receptor beta chains below come from one sample, sequenced in a study of blood T cell repertoires in COVID-19. Sequencing used immunoSEQ multiplex PCR; TCRdb keeps in-frame clones, though not all of them. Here the sample spans some 520,000 clones, 89% being singletons. The sequenced sample was peripheral blood. Receptors originate from a man between 18 and 29 years old with COVID-19, enrolled during active disease.

This chain joins TRBV15 and TRBJ2-7; 15 nucleotides align to TRBD2. The CDR3 runs 15 residues. V lost 1 base to trimming and J lost 7 bases; unmatched junction nucleotides: 2. CDR1 and CDR2 (germline): LNHNV, YYDKDF (reference sequence). The CDR3 DNA reads TGTGCCACCAGCAGAGCCGGGACTAGCGGGGGGGAGCAGTACTTC. This encodes CATSRAGTSGGEQYF.

This clone was counted a single time. The CDR3 bases are TGTGCCAGCAGCCGACAGGGGGCTACTGAAGCTTTCTTT. It is translated as CASSRQGATEAFF. The chain uses TRBV6-6 and TRBJ1-1, with 10 bases that match TRBD1. V was pared by 6 bases and J by 5 bases, with 3 bases of the junction left unmatched. Germline V gene sequence: CDR1 MNHNY, CDR2 SVGAGI (reference sequence). The CDR3 is 13 amino acids.

This chain joins TRBV9 and TRBJ1-1, with a tentative D call TRBD1 (6 bases). Trimming took off 2 bases at V and 1 base at J, with 12 bases between the two ends. Germline values: CDR1 SGDLS, CDR2 YYNGEE. This CDR3 has 15 amino acids. The CDR3 coding sequence is TGTGCCAGCAGCGTTACAGGGATGGGGAACACTGAAGCTTTCTTT. It yields the protein CASSVTGMGNTEAFF.

This chain joins TRBV6-5 and TRBJ2-3; D is possibly TRBD1 (5 bases). This CDR3 is built from 14 residues. CDR1 and CDR2 from the germline V gene are MNHEY and SVGAGI. V was shortened by 6 bases and J by 0 bases, with 10 bases between the two germline ends. CDR3 region: CASRGVPSTDTQYF. CDR3 sequence (DNA): TGTGCCAGCAGAGGGGTCCCTAGCACAGATACGCAGTATTTT.

V usage is TRBV2 and J usage is TRBJ2-3, with a weak D call TRBD1 (6 bases). CDR3 size: 13 residues. The V and J ends lost 10 bases and 2 bases respectively, with 13 bases between them. Germline V gives CDR1 SNHLY, CDR2 FYNNEI. The CDR3 region has the DNA TGTGCCACCCACAGGGACCTCACAGATACGCAGTATTTT. Translation gives CATHRDLTDTQYF. Full variable domain (outside the CDR3, taken from reference TRBV2 and TRBJ2-3): EPEVTQTPSHQVTQMGQEVILRCVPISNHLYFYWYRQILGQKVEFLVSFYNNEISEKSEIFDDQFSVERPDGSNFTLKIRSTKLEDSAMYFCATHRDLTDTQYFGPGTRLTVL.

This chain links TRBV6-1 with TRBJ2-3; perhaps TRBD2 as D (6 bases). Trimming removed 0 bases at V and 6 bases at J, with 16 bases between. CDR1 is MNHNS and CDR2 is SASEGT in the germline V gene. There are 16 residues in the CDR3. The CDR3 loop is CASSEAWRVASDTQYF. The CDR3 DNA sequence: TGTGCCAGCAGTGAAGCGTGGAGGGTAGCTTCTGATACGCAGTATTTT.

This clone was observed a handful of times. V usage is TRBV6-4 and J usage is TRBJ2-1; tentative D call: TRBD2 (6 bases). V lost 2 bases and J lost 2, with 13 bases in between. CDR1 and CDR2 (germline): MRHNA, SNTAGT. The CDR3 covers 16 residues. The CDR3 region has the DNA TGTGCCAGCAGTGACGGGGTAGCGGAGACCTACAATGAGCAGTTCTTC. Translation: CASSDGVAETYNEQFF.

For this clone: Other nucleotide sequences from this sample produce the same CDR3. The rearrangement uses TRBV5-1 and TRBJ2-3; possibly TRBD1 for D (6 bases). This CDR3 has 14 residues. The ends were cut back, 2 bases at V and 3 bases at J, with 10 bases in the middle. Germline CDR1 SGHRS, CDR2 YFSETQ. The CDR3 bases are TGCGCCAGCAGCTTACAGGGCCGGACAGATACGCAGTATTTT. Translated, it gives CASSLQGRTDTQYF.

The rearrangement uses TRBV3-1 (or the pseudogene TRBV3-2) and TRBJ1-4; D might be TRBD1 (6 bases). There are 17 residues in the CDR3. V gave up 4 bases and J gave up 4 bases, with 19 bases separating them. Germline assignment: CDR1 LGHDT and CDR2 YNNKEL (reference sequence). CDR3 loop: CASSPNTPGHINEKLFF. CDR3 sequence (DNA): TGTGCCAGCAGCCCGAATACACCGGGACACATTAATGAAAAACTGTTTTTT.

This chain uses TRBV5-5 with TRBJ2-1; TRBD1 matches 8 bases. Germline CDR1 SGHKS, CDR2 YYEKEE (reference sequence). Germline trimming cut 4 bases from V and 4 bases from J; bases unmatched to any gene: 7. The CDR3 loop spans 15 amino acids. The CDR3 protein is CASSAGTGEYNEQFF. CDR3 bases: TGTGCCAGCAGCGCCGGGACAGGCGAATACAATGAGCAGTTCTTC.

The chain recombines TRBV29-1 with TRBJ2-3; the match to TRBD2 covers 9 bases. Germline CDR1 reads SQVTM; CDR2 reads ANQGSEA. The junction had 5 bases not matched to a gene; V was cut back by 7 bases and J by 6 bases. CDR3 length equals 12 residues. The CDR3 DNA follows: TGCAGCGCCGGACTAGCGAGGGATACGCAGTATTTT. This gives the protein CSAGLARDTQYF.

The genes are TRBV4-2 and TRBJ2-2, with TRBD2 matching over 16 bases. Looked up from germline, CDR1 is LGHNA and CDR2 is YNFKEQ. J lost 5 bases, V lost 4 bases, and 1 base had no gene match. The CDR3 is made up of 16 amino acids. CDR3 residues: CASSRGLAGGTGELFF. CDR3 DNA sequence: TGTGCCAGCAGCCGGGGACTAGCGGGAGGGACCGGGGAGCTGTTTTTT.

V and J are TRBV7-2 and TRBJ2-7; D is ambiguous. This CDR3 contains 14 residues. Trimming removed 5 bases at V and 6 bases at J, with 17 bases between. The V gene's germline CDR1 is SGHTA and CDR2 FQGNSA. In DNA, the CDR3 is TGTGCCAGCAGCCCCCAGATGGGCTCCGCCGAGCAGTACTTC. This gives the protein CASSPQMGSAEQYF.

This clone appeared once. The rearrangement joins TRBV7-9 to TRBJ2-5, with TRBD2 matching over 12 bases. J was trimmed by 3 bases and V by 6 bases; bases with no gene match: 8. The germline V gene has CDR1 SEHNR and CDR2 FQNEAQ (reference sequence). The CDR3 has 16 residues. The CDR3 DNA follows: TGTGCCAGCAGTTCGACTAGCGGGAGTATGAAAGAGACCCAGTACTTC. Its translation is CASSSTSGSMKETQYF.

The chain is built from TRBV2 and TRBJ1-2; possibly TRBD1 for D (6 bases). Trimming removed 1 base at V and 6 bases at J, with 15 bases between. The CDR3 runs 15 residues. Germline values: CDR1 SNHLY, CDR2 FYNNEI. CDR3 nucleotides: TGTGCCAGCAGTGAAGGGACGGCGGGGGGCCATGGCTACACCTTC. Protein: CASSEGTAGGHGYTF.

This clone occurred once. V usage is TRBV7-9 and J usage is TRBJ1-4, with D uncertain. Trimming pared 1 base from V and 8 bases from J, leaving 8 bases between. The germline V gene has CDR1 SEHNR and CDR2 FQNEAQ (reference sequence). The CDR3 consists of 13 residues. DNA of the CDR3: TGTGCCAGCAGCTTAGAGAGAAAAGAAAAACTGTTTTTT. It codes for CASSLERKEKLFF.

The chain recombines TRBV29-1 with TRBJ1-5; D gene ambiguous. V was cut by 4 bases and J by 0 bases, with 16 bases left in between. Looked up from germline, CDR1 is SQVTM and CDR2 is ANQGSEA. There are 16 residues in the CDR3. In DNA form, the CDR3 reads TGCAGCGTTGGGGAGTTTGCTGGGGATAGCAATCAGCCCCAGCATTTT. Residues: CSVGEFAGDSNQPQHF.

CDR3 loop: CASSLVADQETQYF. The CDR3 DNA reads TGTGCCAGCAGCTTGGTAGCGGACCAAGAGACCCAGTACTTC. V usage is TRBV5-4 and J usage is TRBJ2-5, with TRBD2 as a possible D gene (6 bases). V gave up 0 bases and J gave up 0 bases, with 6 bases separating them. The CDR3 is 14 amino acids. Germline CDR1 and CDR2: SGHNT and YYREEE (reference sequence).

This clone came up once. The rearrangement joins TRBV5-1 to TRBJ1-5; no clear D. The CDR3 totals 15 residues. The V end was cut by 4 bases, the J end by 7 bases, with 18 bases between. Germline CDR1 reads SGHRS; CDR2 reads YFSETQ. DNA of the CDR3: TGCGCCAGCAGCCCCCGTTCAGGAGAGGGACAGCCCCAGCATTTT. Residues: CASSPRSGEGQPQHF.

V gene TRBV27 combines with J gene TRBJ2-2; a weak D match, TRBD1 (5 bases). Germline CDR1 reads MNHEY; CDR2 reads SMNVEV (reference sequence). Between the trimmed V and J ends, which lost 3 bases and 0 bases, there was a span of 8 bases. This CDR3 is built from 15 residues. The CDR3 spells CASSFWTTNTGELFF. CDR3 sequence (DNA): TGTGCCAGCAGTTTCTGGACAACGAACACCGGGGAGCTGTTTTTT.

This chain uses TRBV29-1 with TRBJ1-2; TRBD1 agrees at 11 bases. The V gene end was trimmed by 7 bases and the J gene end by 7 bases; junction bases not matched to a gene: 5. The length of the CDR3 is 12 residues. Germline V gene lookup returns CDR1 SQVTM and CDR2 ANQGSEA. This chain's CDR3 is CSDRTGGSGYTF. CDR3 DNA: TGCAGCGATAGGACAGGGGGCTCTGGCTACACCTTC.

The V gene is TRBV7-2, the J gene TRBJ2-7; 12 bases are a match to TRBD2. The length of the CDR3 is 15 residues. V shed 5 bases and J 5 bases; nucleotides not matched to a gene: 7. Germline loops: CDR1 SGHTA, CDR2 FQGNSA. This chain's CDR3 is CASSITSGRHNEQYF. CDR3 bases: TGTGCCAGCAGCATCACTAGCGGGAGGCACAACGAGCAGTACTTC.

Points on this clone: The sample carries other DNA sequences with the same CDR3. The chain carries TRBV6-5 and TRBJ1-5, with 8 bases matching TRBD1. Per the germline V gene, CDR1 is MNHEY and CDR2 is SVGAGI. The V and J ends lost 6 bases and 2 bases, in that order; junction bases with no gene match: 6. This CDR3 is built from 15 residues. The CDR3 coding sequence is TGTGCCAGCAGCTCAGACAGGGGTGGCAATCAGCCCCAGCATTTT. Its protein product is CASSSDRGGNQPQHF.

This chain uses TRBV5-4 with TRBJ2-7; 8 bases are a match to TRBD1. The V gene end was trimmed by 5 bases and the J gene end by 5 bases; junction bases not matched to a gene: 9. This CDR3 comprises 14 residues. Germline-derived CDR1 and CDR2 are SGHNT and YYREEE (reference sequence). CDR3: CASRLWDRYDEQYF. CDR3 nucleotide sequence: TGTGCCAGCAGATTGTGGGACAGGTATGACGAGCAGTACTTC. Filled out from reference TRBV5-4 and TRBJ2-7, the complete variable domain reads ETGVTQSPTHLIKTRGQQVTLRCSSQSGHNTVSWYQQALGQGPQFIFQYYREEENGRGNFPPRFSGLQFPNYSSELNVNALELDDSALYLCASRLWDRYDEQYFGPGTRLTVT.

The rearrangement joins TRBV5-6 to TRBJ2-3; D may be TRBD2 (6 bases). CDR1 and CDR2 (germline): SGHDT, YYEEEE. Between the trimmed V and J ends, which lost 1 base and 0 bases, there was a span of 12 bases. The CDR3 has 16 amino acids. The CDR3 protein is CASSLYLGTSTDTQYF. CDR3 sequence (DNA): TGTGCCAGCAGCTTGTACCTGGGGACTAGCACAGATACGCAGTATTTT.